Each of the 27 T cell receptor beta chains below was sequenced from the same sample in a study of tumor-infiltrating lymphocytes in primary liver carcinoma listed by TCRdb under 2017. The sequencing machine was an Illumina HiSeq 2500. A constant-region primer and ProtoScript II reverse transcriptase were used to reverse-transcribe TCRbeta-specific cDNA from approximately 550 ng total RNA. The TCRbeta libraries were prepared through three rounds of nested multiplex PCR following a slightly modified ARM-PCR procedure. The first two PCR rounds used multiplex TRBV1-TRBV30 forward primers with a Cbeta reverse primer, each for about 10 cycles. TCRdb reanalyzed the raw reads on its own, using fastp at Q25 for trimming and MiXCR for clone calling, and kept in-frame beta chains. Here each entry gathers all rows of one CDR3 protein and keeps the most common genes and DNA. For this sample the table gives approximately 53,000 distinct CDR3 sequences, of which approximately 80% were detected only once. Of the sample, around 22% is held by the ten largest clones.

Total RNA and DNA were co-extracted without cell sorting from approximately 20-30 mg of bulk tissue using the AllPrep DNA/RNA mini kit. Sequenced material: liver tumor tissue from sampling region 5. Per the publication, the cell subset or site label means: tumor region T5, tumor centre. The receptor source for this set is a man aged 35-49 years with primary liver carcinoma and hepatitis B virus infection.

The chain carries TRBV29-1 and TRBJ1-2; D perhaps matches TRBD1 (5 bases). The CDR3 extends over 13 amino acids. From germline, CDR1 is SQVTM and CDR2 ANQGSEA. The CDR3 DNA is TGCAACGCCAACCAGGGAGACGACCATGGCTACACCTTC. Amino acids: CNANQGDDHGYTF.

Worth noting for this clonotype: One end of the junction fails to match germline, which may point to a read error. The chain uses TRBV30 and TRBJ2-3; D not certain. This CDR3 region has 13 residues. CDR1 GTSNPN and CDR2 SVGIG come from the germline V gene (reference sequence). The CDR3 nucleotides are TGTGCCTGGGTGGTTAAGGGCACAGATACGCAGTACTTT. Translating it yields CAWVVKGTDTQYF.

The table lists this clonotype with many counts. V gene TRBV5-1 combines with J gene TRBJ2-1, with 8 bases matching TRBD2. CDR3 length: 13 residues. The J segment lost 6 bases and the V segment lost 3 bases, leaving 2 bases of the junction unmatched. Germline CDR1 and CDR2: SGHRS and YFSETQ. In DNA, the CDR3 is TGCGCCAGCAGCTCGAGCGGGAGCAATGAGCAGTTCTTC. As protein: CASSSSGSNEQFF.

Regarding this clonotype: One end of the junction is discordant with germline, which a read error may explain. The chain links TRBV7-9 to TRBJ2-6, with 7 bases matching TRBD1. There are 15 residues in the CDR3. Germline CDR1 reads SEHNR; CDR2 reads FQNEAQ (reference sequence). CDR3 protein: CVSSRTGSGANILTF. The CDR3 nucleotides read TGTGTCAGCAGCCGGACAGGATCTGGGGCCAACATCCTGACTTTC.

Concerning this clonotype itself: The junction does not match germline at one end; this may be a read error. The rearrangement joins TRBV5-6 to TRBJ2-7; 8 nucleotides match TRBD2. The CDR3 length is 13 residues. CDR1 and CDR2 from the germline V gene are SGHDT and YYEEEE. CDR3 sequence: CASSFGRGKERYF. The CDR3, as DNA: TGTGCCAGCAGCTTCGGGAGGGGGAAAGAGCGGTACTTC.

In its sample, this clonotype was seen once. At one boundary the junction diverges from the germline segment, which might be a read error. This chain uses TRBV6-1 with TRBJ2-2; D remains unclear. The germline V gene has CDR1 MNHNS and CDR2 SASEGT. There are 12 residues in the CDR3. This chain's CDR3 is CASSTPNTGAVF. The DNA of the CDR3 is TGTGCCAGCAGTACCCCGAACACCGGAGCTGTTTTT.

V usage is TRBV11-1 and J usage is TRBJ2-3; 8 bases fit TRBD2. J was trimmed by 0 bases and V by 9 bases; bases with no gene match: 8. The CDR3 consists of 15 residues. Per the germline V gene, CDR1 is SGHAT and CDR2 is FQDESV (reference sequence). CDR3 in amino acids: CASSLRGESTDTQYF. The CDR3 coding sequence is TGTGCCAGTAGTTTGCGGGGGGAGAGCACAGATACGCAGTATTTT.

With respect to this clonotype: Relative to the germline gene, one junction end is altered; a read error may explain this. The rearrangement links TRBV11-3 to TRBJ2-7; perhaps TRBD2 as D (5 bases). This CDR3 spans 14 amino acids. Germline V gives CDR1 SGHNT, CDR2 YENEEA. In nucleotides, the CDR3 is TGTGTCAGCGGCCCTGGAGAAGAGGACTACGAGCAGTACTTC. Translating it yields CVSGPGEEDYEQYF.

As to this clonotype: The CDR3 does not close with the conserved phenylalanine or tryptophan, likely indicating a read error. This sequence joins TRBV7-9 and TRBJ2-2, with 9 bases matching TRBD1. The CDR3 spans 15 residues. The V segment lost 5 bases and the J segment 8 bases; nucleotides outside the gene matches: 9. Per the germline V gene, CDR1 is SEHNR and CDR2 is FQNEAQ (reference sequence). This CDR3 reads CASSAGTGISGELFL. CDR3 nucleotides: TGTGCCAGCAGCGCCGGGACAGGGATTTCAGGGGAGCTGTTTTTA.

The CDR3 DNA reads as TGTGCCAGCTCACATACTAGCGAGAGTAAGAATGAGCAGTTCTTC. It codes for CASSHTSESKNEQFF. The V and J genes are TRBV18 and TRBJ2-1; 7 bases map to TRBD2. CDR3 length: 15 amino acids. V lost 4 bases to trimming and J lost 7 bases; unmatched junction nucleotides: 10. Germline CDR1 reads KGHSH; CDR2 reads LQKENI.

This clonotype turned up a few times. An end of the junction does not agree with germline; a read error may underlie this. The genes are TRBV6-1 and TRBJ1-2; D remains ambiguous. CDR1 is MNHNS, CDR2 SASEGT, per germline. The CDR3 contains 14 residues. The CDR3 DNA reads TGTGCCAACAGTGAGGCCGGCGGTCTCTATGGCTACACGTTC. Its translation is CANSEAGGLYGYTF.

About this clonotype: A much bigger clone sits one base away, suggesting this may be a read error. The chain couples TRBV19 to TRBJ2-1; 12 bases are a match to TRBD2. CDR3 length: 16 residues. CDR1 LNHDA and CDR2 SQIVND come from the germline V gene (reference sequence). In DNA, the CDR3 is TGTGCCACTAGTATTGGGGGACTAGCGGGCTACAATGAGCAGTTCTTC. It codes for CATSIGGLAGYNEQFF. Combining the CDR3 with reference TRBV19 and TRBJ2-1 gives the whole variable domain DGGITQSPKYLFRKEGQNVTLSCEQNLNHDAMYWYRQDPGQGLRLIYYSQIVNDFQKGDIAEGYSVSREKKESFPLTVTSAQKNPTAFYLCATSIGGLAGYNEQFFGPGTRLTVL.

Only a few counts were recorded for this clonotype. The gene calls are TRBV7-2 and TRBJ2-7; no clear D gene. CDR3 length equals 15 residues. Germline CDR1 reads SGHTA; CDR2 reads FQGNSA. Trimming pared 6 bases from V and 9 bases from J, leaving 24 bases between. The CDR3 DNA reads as TGTGCCAGCAGTCTCGAGCGCTTAACCGGGCGACTGCAGTACTTC. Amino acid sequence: CASSLERLTGRLQYF.

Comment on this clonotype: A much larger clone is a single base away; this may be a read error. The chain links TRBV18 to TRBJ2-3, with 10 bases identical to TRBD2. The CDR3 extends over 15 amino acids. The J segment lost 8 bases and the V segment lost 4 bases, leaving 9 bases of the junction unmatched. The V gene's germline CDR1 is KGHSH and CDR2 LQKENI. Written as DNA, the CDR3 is TGTGCCAGCTCACTGACAGCGGGAGGGCCAGGTACGCAGTATTTT. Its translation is CASSLTAGGPGTQYF.

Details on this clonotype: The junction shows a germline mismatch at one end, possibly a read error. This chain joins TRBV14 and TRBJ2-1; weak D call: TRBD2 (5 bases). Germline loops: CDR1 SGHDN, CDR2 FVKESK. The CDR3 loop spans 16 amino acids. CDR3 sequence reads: CASSAVSGWVNNERFF. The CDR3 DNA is TGTGCCAGCAGTGCCGTGTCGGGATGGGTAAACAATGAGCGGTTCTTC.

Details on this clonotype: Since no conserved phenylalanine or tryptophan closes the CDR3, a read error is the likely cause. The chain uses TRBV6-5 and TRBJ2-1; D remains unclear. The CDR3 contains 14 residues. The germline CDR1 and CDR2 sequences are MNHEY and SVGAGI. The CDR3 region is CGSSPRPSFGEQFL. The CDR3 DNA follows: TGTGGCAGCAGCCCTCGGCCCAGCTTTGGTGAGCAGTTCCTC.

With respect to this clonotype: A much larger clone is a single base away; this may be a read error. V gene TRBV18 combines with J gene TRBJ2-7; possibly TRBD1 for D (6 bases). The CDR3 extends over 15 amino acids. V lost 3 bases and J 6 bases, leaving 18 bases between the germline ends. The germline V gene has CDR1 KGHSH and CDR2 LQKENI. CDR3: CASSPIEQGQGEQYF. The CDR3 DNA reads TGTGCCAGCTCACCCATTGAACAGGGCCAGGGCGAGCAGTACTTC. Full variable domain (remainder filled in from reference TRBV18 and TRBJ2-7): NAGVMQNPRHLVRRRGQEARLRCSPMKGHSHVYWYRQLPEEGLKFMVYLQKENIIDESGMPKERFSAEFPKEGPSILRIQQVVRGDSAAYFCASSPIEQGQGEQYFGPGTRLTVT.

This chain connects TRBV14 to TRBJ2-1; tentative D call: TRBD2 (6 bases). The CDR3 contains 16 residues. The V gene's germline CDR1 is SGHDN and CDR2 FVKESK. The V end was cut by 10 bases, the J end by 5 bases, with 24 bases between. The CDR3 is CANSPVAGWVNNEQFF. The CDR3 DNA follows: TGTGCCAACAGTCCCGTGGCGGGATGGGTAAACAATGAGCAGTTCTTC. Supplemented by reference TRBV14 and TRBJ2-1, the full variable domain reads EAGVTQFPSHSVIEKGQTVTLRCDPISGHDNLYWYRRVMGKEIKFLLHFVKESKQDESGMPNNRFLAERTGGTYSTLKVQPAELEDSGVYFCANSPVAGWVNNEQFFGPGTRLTVL.

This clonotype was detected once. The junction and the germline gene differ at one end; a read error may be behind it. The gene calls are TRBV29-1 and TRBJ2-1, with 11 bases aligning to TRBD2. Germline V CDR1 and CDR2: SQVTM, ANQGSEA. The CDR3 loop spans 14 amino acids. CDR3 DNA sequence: TGCAGCGTTGAAATGGGACTAGCGGAGTGCAAGCAGCTCTTC. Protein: CSVEMGLAECKQLF.

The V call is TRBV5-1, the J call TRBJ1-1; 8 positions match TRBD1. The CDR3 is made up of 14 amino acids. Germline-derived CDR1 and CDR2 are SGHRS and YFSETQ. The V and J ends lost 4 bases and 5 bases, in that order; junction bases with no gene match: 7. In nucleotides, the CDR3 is TGCGCCAGCAGCGTTGCAGGGGGCTATACTGAAGCTTTCTTT. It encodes CASSVAGGYTEAFF.

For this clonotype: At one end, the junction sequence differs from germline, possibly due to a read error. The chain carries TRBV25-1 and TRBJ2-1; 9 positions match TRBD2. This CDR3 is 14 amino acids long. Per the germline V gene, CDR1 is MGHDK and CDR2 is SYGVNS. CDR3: CASTAGGSYSEQLF. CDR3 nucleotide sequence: TGTGCCAGTACAGCGGGAGGCTCCTACAGTGAGCAGTTGTTC.

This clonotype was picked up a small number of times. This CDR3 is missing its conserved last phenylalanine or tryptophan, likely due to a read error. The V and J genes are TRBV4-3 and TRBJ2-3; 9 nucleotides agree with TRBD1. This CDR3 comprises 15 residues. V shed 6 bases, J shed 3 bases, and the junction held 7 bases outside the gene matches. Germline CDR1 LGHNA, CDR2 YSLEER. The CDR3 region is CASSRRQGGTDTQYY. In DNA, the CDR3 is TGCGCCAGCAGTCGCCGACAGGGGGGGACAGATACGCAGTATTAT.

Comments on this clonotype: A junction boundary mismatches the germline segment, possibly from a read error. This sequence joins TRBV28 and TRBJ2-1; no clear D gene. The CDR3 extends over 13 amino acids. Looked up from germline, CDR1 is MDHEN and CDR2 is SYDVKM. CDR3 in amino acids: CASSSSLGCPGFF. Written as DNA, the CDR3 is TGTGCTAGCAGTTCCTCCCTGGGATGCCCCGGGTTCTTC.

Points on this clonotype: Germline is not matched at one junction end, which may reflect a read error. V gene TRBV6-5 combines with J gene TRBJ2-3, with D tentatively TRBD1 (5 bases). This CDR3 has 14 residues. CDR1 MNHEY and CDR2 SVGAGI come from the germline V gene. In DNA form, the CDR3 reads TGTGCCGGCAGTTCCTCCAGGGATTCCGTAAGGCTGTATTTT. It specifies CAGSSSRDSVRLYF.

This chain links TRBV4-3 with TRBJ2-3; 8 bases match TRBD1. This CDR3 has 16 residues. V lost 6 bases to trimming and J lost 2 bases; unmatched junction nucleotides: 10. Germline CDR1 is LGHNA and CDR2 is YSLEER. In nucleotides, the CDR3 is TGCGCCAGCAGACGAGAAGGGGACAGGAACACAGATACGCAGTATTTT. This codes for CASRREGDRNTDTQYF.

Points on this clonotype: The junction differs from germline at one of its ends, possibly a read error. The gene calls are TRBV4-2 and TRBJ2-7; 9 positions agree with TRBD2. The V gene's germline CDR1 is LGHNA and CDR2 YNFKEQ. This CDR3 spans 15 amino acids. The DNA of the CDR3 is TGTGCCAGCAGCCAAGAGGCTAGCGGGACGGGCGAGCAGTGCTTC. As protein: CASSQEASGTGEQCF.

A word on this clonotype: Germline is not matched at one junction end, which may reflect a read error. The CDR3 here is CTSNLTDGRDTQYF. CDR3 coding DNA: TGTACCAGCAACTTGACTGACGGGAGAGACACGCAGTATTTT. The chain recombines TRBV5-5 with TRBJ2-3; a possible D gene is TRBD2 (6 bases). Germline-derived CDR1 and CDR2 are SGHKS and YYEKEE (reference sequence). The CDR3 length is 14 residues.